Shown below are 19 T cell receptor beta chains from a single sample sequenced in a study of T cells in Graves' hyperthyroidism and ophthalmopathy. The source material, RNA transcripts, was used to amplify TCR beta CDR3 regions. The HTBI primer set drove a first-round RT-PCR of the TCR CDR3. Via MiXCR, TCRdb re-called the multiplex PCR reads, giving one row per CDR3 protein. Here the sample spans about 620,000 distinct CDR3 sequences, 15% to 20% being singletons. Sequenced material: blood. Source of these receptors: a woman aged 25 to 39 with Graves' hyperthyroidism.

The chain uses TRBV7-9 and TRBJ1-2; unclear D gene. The V end was cut by 1 base, the J end by 2 bases, with 14 bases between. Germline V lookup: CDR1 SEHNR, CDR2 FQNEAQ (reference sequence). The CDR3 is made up of 16 amino acids. The CDR3 DNA reads as TGTGCCAGCAGCTTAGGAGATCCAAAGCTCAACTATGGCTACACCTTC. It encodes CASSLGDPKLNYGYTF.

This clonotype was detected a few times. This chain links TRBV5-6 with TRBJ2-7; D ambiguous. The ends were cut back, 2 bases at V and 5 bases at J, with 17 bases in the middle. The germline CDR1 and CDR2 sequences are SGHDT and YYEEEE. This CDR3 is built from 15 residues. The CDR3 nucleotides read TGTGCCAGCAGCTTATTTAACCCCTCAGGACACGAGCAGTACTTC. It encodes CASSLFNPSGHEQYF. The entire variable domain, with the rest obtained from reference TRBV5-6 and TRBJ2-7, is as follows: DAGVTQSPTHLIKTRGQQVTLRCSPKSGHDTVSWYQQALGQGPQFIFQYYEEEERQRGNFPDRFSGHQFPNYSSELNVNALLLGDSALYLCASSLFNPSGHEQYFGPGTRLTVT.

This chain connects TRBV19 to TRBJ1-1; D not certain. CDR3 length: 13 amino acids. The germline V gene encodes CDR1 LNHDA and CDR2 SQIVND (reference sequence). Trimming stripped 3 bases from V and 0 bases from J, with 5 bases between. CDR3 in DNA: TGTGCCAGTAGTATTACCGTGAACACTGAAGCTTTCTTT. Translating gives CASSITVNTEAFF.

This clonotype was seen a handful of times. A read error is likely, as this CDR3 ends without the conserved phenylalanine or tryptophan. The chain carries TRBV27 and TRBJ1-1, with D uncertain. Germline CDR1 MNHEY, CDR2 SMNVEV (reference sequence). V gave up 3 bases and J gave up 0 bases, with 8 bases separating them. The CDR3 loop spans 14 amino acids. The CDR3 reads CASSLAGMNTEAFL. Written as DNA, the CDR3 is TGTGCCAGCAGTTTGGCGGGTATGAACACTGAAGCTTTCCTT.

This clonotype occurred a few times. This chain links TRBV7-9 with TRBJ2-5, with 7 nucleotides matching TRBD1. Trimming removed 2 bases from V and 5 bases from J; junction bases left unmatched: 5. In germline, CDR1 is SEHNR, CDR2 FQNEAQ (reference sequence). This CDR3 comprises 14 residues. The CDR3 sequence: CASSLRGGEETQYF. The DNA for the CDR3 is TGTGCCAGCAGCTTACGAGGGGGCGAGGAGACCCAGTACTTC.

The rearrangement uses TRBV5-1 and TRBJ1-1; D unresolved. The CDR3 consists of 14 residues. CDR1 is SGHRS and CDR2 is YFSETQ in the germline V gene. Trimming took off 2 bases at V and 6 bases at J, with 14 bases between the two ends. CDR3 sequence reads: CASSLGPGGSEAFF. Written as DNA, the CDR3 is TGCGCCAGCAGCTTAGGTCCGGGCGGGTCTGAAGCTTTCTTT.

The chain has TRBV20-1 and TRBJ1-1, with D unclear. The V end was cut by 2 bases, the J end by 6 bases, with 16 bases between. The CDR3 length is 14 residues. Germline V CDR1 and CDR2: DFQATT, SNEGSKA (reference sequence). CDR3 DNA sequence: TGCAGTGCTAGATTAACAGAGGCTGGAGCTGAAGCTTTCTTT. Translating it yields CSARLTEAGAEAFF.

This clonotype was observed at least ten times. This chain uses TRBV11-1 with TRBJ2-2; 9 bases fit TRBD2. The V and J ends lost 3 bases and 9 bases, in that order; junction bases with no gene match: 8. The CDR3 consists of 15 residues. Germline lookup yields CDR1 SGHAT and CDR2 FQDESV (reference sequence). CDR3 loop: CASSFSGGRGRELFF. The CDR3 bases are TGTGCCAGCAGCTTTAGCGGGGGACGTGGTCGGGAGCTGTTTTTT. Looking up the rest from reference TRBV11-1 and TRBJ2-2 gives the full variable domain: EAEVAQSPRYKITEKSQAVAFWCDPISGHATLYWYRQILGQGPELLVQFQDESVVDDSQLPKDRFSAERLKGVDSTLKIQPAELGDSAMYLCASSFSGGRGRELFFGEGSRLTVL.

The chain joins TRBV11-1 to TRBJ1-1; D call uncertain. V dropped 5 bases and J dropped 6 bases, with 19 bases sitting between them. Per the germline V gene, CDR1 is SGHAT and CDR2 is FQDESV (reference sequence). CDR3 size: 15 residues. CDR3 coding DNA: TGTGCCAGCAGCACCCAACCTCGAGCCCTGTCTGAAGCTTTCTTT. Its translation: CASSTQPRALSEAFF.

The chain joins TRBV20-1 to TRBJ1-2; TRBD1 aligns across 9 bases. J lost 4 bases, V lost 6 bases, and 6 bases had no gene match. The length of the CDR3 is 13 residues. Per the germline V gene, CDR1 is DFQATT and CDR2 is SNEGSKA (reference sequence). The chain's CDR3 is CSAEQGAAYGYTF. CDR3 in DNA: TGCAGTGCCGAACAGGGGGCGGCCTATGGCTACACCTTC.

This chain links TRBV28 with TRBJ2-1; 7 nucleotides agree with TRBD1. This CDR3 has 13 amino acids. V gave up 2 bases and J gave up 8 bases; unmatched junction bases: 3. CDR1 is MDHEN, CDR2 SYDVKM, per germline. The CDR3 DNA sequence: TGTGCCAGCAGTTTACTTACAGGGGATGAGCAGTTCTTC. As protein: CASSLLTGDEQFF.

In its sample, this clonotype was seen a few times. The CDR3 is CASSIQGANYGYTF. The CDR3, as DNA: TGTGCCAGTAGTATCCAGGGGGCTAACTATGGCTACACCTTC. This chain joins TRBV19 and TRBJ1-2; TRBD1 matches 7 bases. The V gene's germline CDR1 is LNHDA and CDR2 SQIVND (reference sequence). CDR3 length: 14 amino acids. V lost 3 bases to trimming and J lost 0 bases; unmatched junction nucleotides: 1.

The table lists this clonotype with a few counts. J is TRBJ1-1 and V is TRBV4-1; no definite D call. Trimming shortened V by 1 base and J by 0 bases, and 9 bases separated the two germline ends. The V gene's germline CDR1 is MGHRA and CDR2 YSYEKL. The CDR3 spans 15 residues. Here the CDR3 reads CASSQVVTMNTEAFF. The CDR3 DNA reads TGCGCCAGCAGCCAAGTAGTTACGATGAACACTGAAGCTTTCTTT.

This clonotype was counted at least ten times. The chain combines TRBV29-1 with TRBJ2-3, with 12 bases aligning to TRBD2. V gave up 3 bases and J gave up 2 bases; unmatched junction bases: 6. From germline, CDR1 is SQVTM and CDR2 ANQGSEA. This CDR3 has 16 residues. The chain's CDR3 is CSVETSGGISTDTQYF. CDR3 coding DNA: TGCAGCGTTGAGACTAGCGGGGGAATCTCCACAGATACGCAGTATTTT.

This clonotype was observed many times. V gene TRBV12-3 or TRBV12-4 combines with J gene TRBJ2-7; 8 nucleotides agree with TRBD2. The CDR3 spans 13 residues. Losses at the gene ends were 4 bases for V and 5 bases for J; bases not matched to a gene: 4. This CDR3 is CASSSGLAHEQYF. The CDR3 DNA follows: TGTGCCAGCAGTTCTGGACTAGCCCACGAGCAGTACTTC.

This clonotype was seen a handful of times. The J gene is TRBJ2-7, the V gene TRBV9, with no clear D. The V and J ends lost 0 bases and 3 bases respectively, with 13 bases between them. The CDR3 runs 15 residues. The germline V gene has CDR1 SGDLS and CDR2 YYNGEE. This CDR3 reads CASSVGPGQNYEQYF. In DNA form, the CDR3 reads TGTGCCAGCAGCGTAGGACCAGGCCAGAACTACGAGCAGTACTTC.

This clonotype was seen only a few times. The chain is built from TRBV10-1 and TRBJ2-1; D might be TRBD2 (6 bases). The CDR3 has 17 residues. The V end was cut by 1 base, the J end by 6 bases, with 19 bases between. Germline V lookup: CDR1 WNHNN, CDR2 SYGVQD (reference sequence). Here the CDR3 DNA reads TGCGCCAGCAGTGAGTTTATCGGGACTCACAAGGGCAATGAGCAGTTCTTC. Translated: CASSEFIGTHKGNEQFF.

This clonotype came up many times. The chain links TRBV5-1 to TRBJ1-1; D possibly corresponds to TRBD1 (5 bases). V was clipped by 3 bases and J by 2 bases, with 11 bases between them. CDR3 length equals 14 residues. Germline V CDR1 and CDR2: SGHRS, YFSETQ. CDR3 sequence reads: CASSSSGANTEAFF. The CDR3, as DNA: TGCGCCAGCAGCTCGTCCGGGGCCAACACTGAAGCTTTCTTT.

This clonotype was seen a handful of times. V usage is TRBV4-3 and J usage is TRBJ1-2; 8 positions agree with TRBD1. The CDR3 is 16 residues long. Germline V gene lookup returns CDR1 LGHNA and CDR2 YSLEER. V gave up 1 base and J gave up 5 bases; unmatched junction bases: 9. The CDR3 loop is CASSQGTGILVYGYTF. The CDR3 nucleotides are TGCGCCAGCAGCCAAGGGACAGGGATCCTCGTTTATGGCTACACCTTC.